The 27 T cell receptor beta chains below all came from one sample that was sequenced in a study of shared clonotypes between healthy human individuals. Some clones are missing from TCRdb's copy, which holds only in-frame ones; the method was immunoSEQ multiplex PCR. This sample yields some 2.1 million clones, of which roughly 96% are seen a single time; 0.13% belongs to the top ten. Sequences were obtained from naive CD4+ T cells sorted from blood. The subset is: CD45RA+ positively selected. These receptors originate from a man between 18 and 29 years old in good health.

This clone is a singleton in its sample. The chain carries TRBV23-1 and TRBJ2-3; TRBD2 might be the D (6 bases). TRBV23-1 is reported as an ORF; its role is uncertain. The CDR3 runs 14 residues. Trimming shortened V by 7 bases and J by 3 bases, and 14 bases separated the two germline ends. The CDR3 sequence is CASNEKTRTDTQYF. The CDR3 region has the DNA TGCGCCAGCAATGAGAAGACTAGGACAGATACGCAGTATTTT.

The chain recombines TRBV7-2 with TRBJ2-1; D remains unclear. CDR3 length equals 16 residues. The V and J ends lost 1 base and 4 bases respectively, with 14 bases between them. Germline CDR1 is SGHTA and CDR2 is FQGNSA. The CDR3 DNA sequence: TGTGCCAGCAGCTTAGTAGGCAGCGATACATACAATGAGCAGTTCTTC. Protein: CASSLVGSDTYNEQFF. The full variable domain, in which reference TRBV7-2 and TRBJ2-1 provide the parts outside the CDR3, is GAGVSQSPSNKVTEKGKDVELRCDPISGHTALYWYRQSLGQGLEFLIYFQGNSAPDKSGLPSDRFSAERTGGSVSTLTIQRTQQEDSAVYLCASSLVGSDTYNEQFFGPGTRLTVL.

The chain employs TRBV5-6 and TRBJ2-1; D ambiguous. V lost 0 bases to trimming and J lost 9 bases, with 28 bases between them. The CDR3 has 19 amino acids. Per the germline V gene, CDR1 is SGHDT and CDR2 is YYEEEE. CDR3 in DNA: TGTGCCAGCAGCTTGGCGGTACGGCTTAACCTTGGGGAAATGGGTGAGCAGTTCTTC. Protein product: CASSLAVRLNLGEMGEQFF.

In nucleotides, the CDR3 is TGTGCCAGCAGCTTAGAGGGTGTATCGTTCCACGAGCAGTACTTC. Amino acid sequence: CASSLEGVSFHEQYF. The V call is TRBV7-6, the J call TRBJ2-7; D gene uncertain. Trimming left V 1 base short and J 5 bases short, with 15 bases between. The CDR3 contains 15 residues. The germline gives CDR1 SGHVS, CDR2 FNYEAQ.

V gene TRBV18 combines with J gene TRBJ1-2, with D unresolved. The CDR3 sequence is 11 residues long. Per the germline V gene, CDR1 is KGHSH and CDR2 is LQKENI. V lost 3 bases and J 8 bases, leaving 7 bases between the germline ends. The CDR3 coding sequence is TGTGCCAGCTCACCTTCGAAGGGCTACACCTTC. Its translation is CASSPSKGYTF. The full variable domain, with the rest looked up from reference TRBV18 and TRBJ1-2, is NAGVMQNPRHLVRRRGQEARLRCSPMKGHSHVYWYRQLPEEGLKFMVYLQKENIIDESGMPKERFSAEFPKEGPSILRIQQVVRGDSAAYFCASSPSKGYTFGSGTRLTVV.

The CDR3 here is CASSLFAMGLSCNQPQHF. The DNA of the CDR3 is TGTGCCAGCAGCTTATTCGCCATGGGGTTGTCATGCAATCAGCCCCAGCATTTT. The V call is TRBV7-3, the J call TRBJ1-5; D gene uncertain. This CDR3 is 18 amino acids long. Germline loops: CDR1 SGHTA, CDR2 FQGTGA. Trimming pared 2 bases from V and 2 bases from J, leaving 19 bases between.

The V gene is TRBV7-2, the J gene TRBJ2-2; D might be TRBD1 or TRBD2, each matching 6 bases. This CDR3 contains 14 residues. CDR1 and CDR2 from the germline V gene are SGHTA and FQGNSA. Trimming took off 5 bases at V and 5 bases at J, with 12 bases between the two ends. The CDR3 DNA follows: TGTGCCAGCAGCCCCCAGGGGAGGACCGGGGAGCTGTTTTTT. This gives the protein CASSPQGRTGELFF.

The rearrangement links TRBV5-8 to TRBJ2-2, with a possible D match to TRBD1 (6 bases). This CDR3 is built from 16 residues. The V end lost 0 bases, the J end lost 3 bases, and 12 bases lay between the germline ends. The germline V gene has CDR1 SGHTS and CDR2 YDEGEE. CDR3 in DNA: TGTGCCAGCAGCTTGGGAGTACAGGGCCACACCGGGGAGCTGTTTTTT. This sequence encodes CASSLGVQGHTGELFF. The complete variable domain, with remaining parts taken from reference TRBV5-8 and TRBJ2-2, reads EAGVTQSPTHLIKTRGQQATLRCSPISGHTSVYWYQQALGLGLQFLLWYDEGEERNRGNFPPRFSGRQFPNYSSELNVNALELEDSALYLCASSLGVQGHTGELFFGEGSRLTVL.

This clone was detected once. The V and J genes are TRBV19 and TRBJ2-3, with D perhaps matching TRBD1 or TRBD2 (6 bases each). Germline CDR1 is LNHDA and CDR2 is SQIVND (reference sequence). V was shortened by 3 bases and J by 2 bases, with 15 bases between the two germline ends. This CDR3 contains 16 residues. The CDR3 here is CASSMFLGGLTDTQYF. In DNA, the CDR3 is TGTGCCAGTAGTATGTTTCTCGGGGGCCTCACAGATACGCAGTATTTT.

The chain links TRBV25-1 to TRBJ2-5; D possibly corresponds to TRBD2 (5 bases). The V and J ends lost 1 base and 1 base respectively, with 13 bases between them. CDR3 length: 16 residues. CDR1 MGHDK and CDR2 SYGVNS come from the germline V gene. The CDR3 nucleotides read TGTGCCAGCAGTGAATTTGTGGGAGTCTCCCAAGAGACCCAGTACTTC. This encodes CASSEFVGVSQETQYF.

This chain connects TRBV11-2 to TRBJ2-7, with D hard to call. The germline V and J ends were trimmed by 7 bases and 0 bases, with 10 bases remaining between them. CDR1 and CDR2 from the germline V gene are SGHAT and FQNNGV. CDR3 length: 13 amino acids. This CDR3 is CASTLAASYEQYF. CDR3 in DNA: TGTGCCAGCACTCTCGCGGCCTCCTACGAGCAGTACTTC.

V and J are TRBV14 and TRBJ2-5; perhaps TRBD1 as D (6 bases). The CDR3 sequence is 16 residues long. Trimming removed 0 bases at V and 3 bases at J, with 14 bases between. Germline assignment: CDR1 SGHDN and CDR2 FVKESK. CDR3 sequence: CASSQDPQGRKETQYF. CDR3 in DNA: TGTGCCAGCAGCCAAGACCCGCAGGGGCGAAAAGAGACCCAGTACTTC.

The chain recombines TRBV6-1 with TRBJ1-1; D is possibly TRBD1 (5 bases). This CDR3 region has 14 residues. Deletions cut 4 bases from V and 4 bases from J, with 13 bases between. Germline V gene lookup returns CDR1 MNHNS and CDR2 SASEGT. The CDR3: CASSVGDSGTEAFF. The CDR3 DNA follows: TGTGCCAGCAGTGTCGGTGACAGCGGCACTGAAGCTTTCTTT.

The chain has TRBV5-1 and TRBJ2-7, with D tentatively TRBD2 (6 bases). CDR3 length: 16 residues. Germline V gene sequence: CDR1 SGHRS, CDR2 YFSETQ. V was pared by 1 base and J by 2 bases, with 16 bases between. The CDR3: CASSLWAGTPAYEQYF. CDR3 DNA: TGCGCCAGCAGCTTGTGGGCGGGAACCCCAGCCTACGAGCAGTACTTC.

This clone showed up just once. The chain links TRBV7-3 to TRBJ2-7; 7 nucleotides align to TRBD1. The CDR3 spans 14 residues. V lost 6 bases, J lost 2 bases, and 7 bases stayed unmatched. Germline V lookup: CDR1 SGHTA, CDR2 FQGTGA. The CDR3 nucleotides are TGTGCCAGCAGTTTATCCGGGACAGCCTACGAGCAGTACTTC. It codes for CASSLSGTAYEQYF.

The chain links TRBV2 to TRBJ1-1; D possibly corresponds to TRBD1 (5 bases). CDR1 and CDR2 from the germline V gene are SNHLY and FYNNEI. The CDR3 contains 14 residues. The ends were cut back, 6 bases at V and 4 bases at J, with 15 bases in the middle. This CDR3 reads CASSWGAESTEAFF. The CDR3 DNA reads as TGTGCCAGCAGCTGGGGCGCCGAGTCCACTGAAGCTTTCTTT.

This clone is a singleton in its sample. The chain employs TRBV7-2 and TRBJ1-6; D gene ambiguous. The V end was cut by 1 base, the J end by 7 bases, with 11 bases between. Germline lookup yields CDR1 SGHTA and CDR2 FQGNSA. This CDR3 contains 15 residues. The CDR3 coding sequence is TGTGCCAGCAGCTTAGAGGGTTCCCGGAATTCACCCCTCCACTTT. Its translation is CASSLEGSRNSPLHF.

The chain is built from TRBV5-3 and TRBJ1-2, with 9 bases identical to TRBD1. TRBV5-3 is an open reading frame whose function is uncertain. The J segment lost 7 bases and the V segment lost 4 bases, leaving 5 bases of the junction unmatched. The CDR3 consists of 13 residues. For the CDR3, the DNA is TGTGCCAGAAGCCGCGGGACAGGGCCTGGCTACACCTTC. Protein sequence: CARSRGTGPGYTF.

The rearrangement joins TRBV2 to TRBJ1-1; TRBD1 might be the D (5 bases). V dropped 4 bases and J dropped 4 bases, with 10 bases sitting between them. The CDR3 runs to 13 residues. CDR1 is SNHLY, CDR2 FYNNEI, per germline. The CDR3 DNA reads TGTGCCAGCAGTGGGGGGAGGTTCACTGAAGCTTTCTTT. Amino acid sequence: CASSGGRFTEAFF.

Concerning this clone itself: At one end, the junction sequence differs from germline, possibly due to a read error. The chain carries TRBV6-6 and TRBJ2-2; tentative D call: TRBD2 (5 bases). The germline V gene encodes CDR1 MNHNY and CDR2 SVGAGI (reference sequence). This CDR3 has 14 amino acids. CDR3 in DNA: TGCGCCACTTCGACGGTGAGCGGCACCGGGGAGCTGTTTTTT. Translation: CATSTVSGTGELFF.

The V call is TRBV9, the J call TRBJ1-5; D possibly corresponds to TRBD1 (5 bases). The CDR3 covers 15 residues. Trimming pared 0 bases from V and 3 bases from J, leaving 10 bases between. CDR1 is SGDLS and CDR2 is YYNGEE in the germline V gene. The CDR3 coding sequence is TGTGCCAGCAGCGTAGAGGGGCAGTTCAATCAGCCCCAGCATTTT. It encodes CASSVEGQFNQPQHF.

V usage is TRBV19 and J usage is TRBJ1-5, with 9 bases that match TRBD1. V was pared by 11 bases and J by 2 bases, with 7 bases of the junction left unmatched. The V gene's germline CDR1 is LNHDA and CDR2 SQIVND (reference sequence). The CDR3 totals 14 residues. CDR3 sequence (DNA): TGTGCCGTACAGGGGGCCAACGGCAATCAGCCCCAGCATTTT. Amino acids: CAVQGANGNQPQHF.

The chain combines TRBV4-1 with TRBJ1-5; possibly TRBD1 for D (5 bases). V lost 1 base and J 6 bases, leaving 13 bases between the germline ends. Germline CDR1 MGHRA, CDR2 YSYEKL. The CDR3 totals 15 residues. The CDR3 sequence is CASSQGGDRSQPQHF. As DNA, the CDR3 is TGCGCCAGCAGCCAAGGGGGGGACCGAAGTCAGCCCCAGCATTTT.

The chain carries TRBV6-5 and TRBJ2-7; TRBD2 aligns across 12 bases. This CDR3 comprises 14 residues. V lost 6 bases to trimming and J lost 9 bases; unmatched junction nucleotides: 9. Germline CDR1 is MNHEY and CDR2 is SVGAGI. The CDR3 region is CASRQGLAGYAQYF. CDR3 coding DNA: TGTGCCAGCAGACAAGGACTAGCGGGATATGCGCAGTACTTC.

The rearrangement joins TRBV2 to TRBJ2-3; a weak D match, TRBD2 (7 bases). V lost 11 bases, J lost 4 bases, and 19 bases lay in between. This CDR3 contains 14 residues. Germline CDR1 is SNHLY and CDR2 is FYNNEI. This chain's CDR3 is CASREGVGPDTQYF. CDR3 DNA sequence: TGTGCCTCCAGGGAGGGGGTTGGGCCAGATACGCAGTATTTT.

This chain uses TRBV27 with TRBJ2-7; 10 nucleotides agree with TRBD1. Germline CDR1 and CDR2: MNHEY and SMNVEV (reference sequence). This CDR3 is built from 15 residues. With V trimmed by 6 bases and J by 2 bases, 7 bases remained unmatched. In DNA, the CDR3 is TGTGCCAGCAGAACCGGGACAGGGGACACCTACGAGCAGTACTTC. Translated: CASRTGTGDTYEQYF.

The chain couples TRBV7-9 to TRBJ2-3, with 8 bases identical to TRBD2. J gave up 4 bases and V 8 bases, and 8 bases lay outside the gene matches. Germline CDR1 is SEHNR and CDR2 is FQNEAQ (reference sequence). This CDR3 comprises 14 residues. The CDR3 loop reads CASHGREHADTQYF. As DNA, the CDR3 is TGTGCCAGCCACGGGAGGGAACACGCAGATACGCAGTATTTT.